This TCR beta chain was retrieved from a study of blood T cells in healthy people across ages. General observations from the study: Higher naive T cell percentage went strongly together with higher TCR beta diversity. Any conclusive comparison of naive versus antigen-experienced cells was prevented by using unsorted PBMCs.

Next came a second PCR, run for 7 to 11 cycles, which used a sample-barcoded 5' primer along with a J-beta primer mix. One entry per CDR3 protein, called by TCRdb with MiXCR from the 5' RACE reads. The sample has about 970,000 distinct CDR3 sequences, roughly 51% seen once. Worth noting for this clonotype: The antigen is unknown.

Total RNA, at least 6 micrograms per sample, came from PBMCs. The clonotype originates from an older woman in good health. Source material: blood.

The CDR3 protein is CSATPGTSGAYEQYF. The CDR3 bases are TGCAGTGCTACCCCCGGGACTAGCGGTGCCTACGAGCAGTACTTC. J is TRBJ2-7 and V is TRBV20-1; 11 nucleotides line up with TRBD2. J was trimmed by 2 bases and V by 4 bases; bases with no gene match: 7. Germline CDR1 DFQATT, CDR2 SNEGSKA (reference sequence). The CDR3 loop spans 15 amino acids.